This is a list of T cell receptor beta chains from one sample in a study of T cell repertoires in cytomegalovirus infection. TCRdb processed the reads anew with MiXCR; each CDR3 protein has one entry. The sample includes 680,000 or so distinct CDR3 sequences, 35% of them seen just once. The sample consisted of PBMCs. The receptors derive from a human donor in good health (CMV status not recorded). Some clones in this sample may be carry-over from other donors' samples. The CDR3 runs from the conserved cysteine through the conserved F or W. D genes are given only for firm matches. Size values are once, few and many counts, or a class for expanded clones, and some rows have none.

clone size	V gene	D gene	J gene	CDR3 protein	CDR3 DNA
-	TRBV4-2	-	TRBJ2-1	CASSQEIQAGSYNEQFF	TGTGCCAGCAGCCAAGAAATTCAAGCGGGCTCCTACAATGAGCAGTTCTTC
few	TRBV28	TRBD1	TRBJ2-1	CASSIRTGSAEQFF	TGTGCCAGCAGTATCCGGACAGGGAGTGCTGAGCAGTTCTTC
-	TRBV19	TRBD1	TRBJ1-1	CAISTSPGQIVTEAFF	TGTGCCATTAGTACCTCCCCGGGACAGATAGTCACTGAAGCTTTCTTT
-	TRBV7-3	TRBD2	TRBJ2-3	CASSSGGLAGVERRQYF	TGTGCCAGCAGCTCCGGAGGGCTAGCGGGGGTAGAGCGCCGGCAGTATTTT
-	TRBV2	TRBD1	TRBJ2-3	CASISGTDTDTQYF	TGTGCCAGCATTTCCGGGACAGACACAGATACGCAGTATTTT
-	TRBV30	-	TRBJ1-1	CAWSFTGPSDVGEAFF	TGTGCCTGGAGTTTCACAGGGCCCTCCGATGTGGGTGAAGCTTTCTTT
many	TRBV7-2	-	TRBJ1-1	CASSFRGRVATEAFF	TGTGCCAGCAGCTTCCGGGGGCGCGTCGCCACTGAAGCTTTCTTT
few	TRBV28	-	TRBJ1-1	CASSERCRGNTEAFF	TGTGCCAGCAGTGAGCGCTGCCGGGGCAACACTGAAGCTTTCTTT
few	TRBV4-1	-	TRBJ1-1	CASSQDSGVNTEAFF	TGCGCCAGCAGCCAAGATTCAGGCGTGAACACTGAAGCTTTCTTT
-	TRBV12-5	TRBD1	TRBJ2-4	CASGLSTGGIQYF	TGTGCTAGTGGTTTAAGCACAGGGGGCATTCAGTACTTC
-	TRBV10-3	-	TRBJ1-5	CAPPASRTNQPQHF	TGTGCCCCCCCGGCTTCCAGAACTAATCAGCCCCAGCATTTT
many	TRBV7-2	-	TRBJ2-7	CASSPGVGGYEQYF	TGTGCCAGCAGCCCCGGAGTGGGGGGCTACGAGCAGTACTTC
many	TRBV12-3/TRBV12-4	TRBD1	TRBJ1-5	CASSLSGQPNQPQHF	TGTGCCAGCAGTTTATCGGGACAGCCAAATCAGCCCCAGCATTTT
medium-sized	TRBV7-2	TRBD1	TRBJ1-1	CASSLTGDTEAFF	TGTGCCAGCAGCTTAACAGGGGACACTGAAGCTTTCTTT
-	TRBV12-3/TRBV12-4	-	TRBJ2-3	CASNVGGTDTQYF	TGTGCCAGCAACGTGGGAGGCACAGATACGCAGTATTTT
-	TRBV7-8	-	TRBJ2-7	CASSLGTPAYEQYF	TGTGCCAGCAGCTTGGGGACACCAGCCTACGAGCAGTACTTC
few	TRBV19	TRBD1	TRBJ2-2	CASSPQGAPAGELFF	TGTGCCAGTAGCCCACAGGGGGCGCCGGCCGGGGAGCTGTTTTTT